This entry concerns a single T cell receptor beta chain. The CDR3 sequence is 15 residues long. From germline, CDR1 is MNHEY and CDR2 SVGEGT. Trimming took 5 bases from V and 3 from J, leaving 17 bases between them. The repertoire was sequenced with immunoSEQ multiplex PCR; TCRdb's copy has only in-frame clones and lacks some. The repertoire holds some 95,000 clones, with 70% to 90% as singletons. This entry belongs to a study of control samples from healthy donors and cancer patients. Sequencing was performed on blood. J is TRBJ2-7 and V is TRBV6-2 or TRBV6-3, with D perhaps TRBD1 or TRBD2 (5 bases each). The source is a man in his thirties or forties in good health. This CDR3 reads CASSMGPPKYYEQYF. CDR3 nucleotides: TGTGCCAGCAGTATGGGACCACCGAAATACTACGAGCAGTACTTC.